This T cell receptor beta chain comes out of a study of T cell repertoires in cytomegalovirus infection. Study-level background: Both recently identified HLA-C-restricted and well-studied HLA-B-restricted CMV epitopes were used in the study. Matching HLA type and CMV infection were both indicated by public TCR beta signatures.

General observations from the study: What dominated the ex vivo response were HLA-C-restricted CMV-specific TCR beta clonotypes.

V shed 9 bases and J shed 3 bases, with 25 bases lying between them. Germline-derived CDR1 and CDR2 are MDHEN and SYDVKM. This CDR3 region has 17 residues. This clonotype was seen a few times. Its antigen is currently unknown. TCRdb called the reads again in MiXCR, with one record for every CDR3 protein. The profile shows more than 300,000 distinct CDR3 sequences, roughly 34% of them singletons. This rearrangement joins TRBV28 to TRBJ2-3; D may be TRBD2 (7 bases). Sequenced here: cultured PBMCs, sampled from culture after CMV antigen stimulation. The sequence was obtained from a human donor in good health (CMV status not recorded). Some clones in this sample may be carry-over from other donors' samples. The CDR3 here is CARGGARVRERTDTQYF. The CDR3 DNA sequence: TGTGCCAGGGGGGGGGCCCGGGTCCGGGAACGAACAGATACGCAGTATTTT.